These 8 T cell receptor beta chains were sequenced from one sample in a study of regulatory T cells in long-lasting Graves disease. The time point denotes: persistent/refractory GD, antithyroid drugs over 5 years with positive TRAb. The TCR library was made from RNA extracted from PBMCs. To make TCR beta libraries, researchers used iRepertoire HTBI primers and Arm-PCR of CDR3 regions. TCRdb recomputed calls from the multiplex PCR reads with MiXCR, one row per CDR3 protein. This table has a few hundred thousand distinct CDR3 sequences, roughly 25% appearing once. This specimen consisted of peripheral blood mononuclear cells (PBMCs), obtained when the disease was refractory, from a patient treated with antithyroid drugs. Receptors were obtained from a woman aged 40 to 50 with Graves disease.

This clonotype was recorded at least ten times. The V gene is TRBV2, the J gene TRBJ1-6; 9 bases are shared with TRBD1. In germline, CDR1 is SNHLY, CDR2 FYNNEI. Trimming removed 8 bases from V and 9 bases from J; junction bases left unmatched: 14. The CDR3 loop spans 16 amino acids. CDR3 DNA sequence: TGTGCCAGCTGCGAGAGGGCTTTGGACAGGGGTTCACCCCTCCACTTT. Its protein product is CASCERALDRGSPLHF.

The V and J genes are TRBV11-2 and TRBJ2-7, with 7 positions matching TRBD2. The CDR3 extends over 16 amino acids. The V segment lost 5 bases and the J segment 3 bases; nucleotides outside the gene matches: 13. Looked up from germline, CDR1 is SGHAT and CDR2 is FQNNGV. CDR3 DNA: TGTGCCAGCAGCCACGGGGCCATAGCGGGTTTCTACGAGCAGTACTTC. Translating it yields CASSHGAIAGFYEQYF.

In its sample, this clonotype was seen many times. The genes are TRBV6-5 and TRBJ2-7, with a tentative D call TRBD1 (6 bases). V shed 2 bases and J shed 3 bases, with 14 bases lying between them. The CDR3 is 15 residues long. The germline V gene has CDR1 MNHEY and CDR2 SVGAGI. The CDR3 region has the DNA TGTGCCAGCAGTTACACACAGGGAAGTGGCTACGAGCAGTACTTC. It codes for CASSYTQGSGYEQYF.

This clonotype has a count of ten or more. The chain links TRBV28 to TRBJ1-1; D might be TRBD1 (6 bases). Trimming removed 4 bases at V and 0 bases at J, with 12 bases between. Germline CDR1 reads MDHEN; CDR2 reads SYDVKM. There are 15 residues in the CDR3. CDR3 in DNA: TGTGCCAGCAGTTGGGAGGGGGATATGAACACTGAAGCTTTCTTT. It is translated as CASSWEGDMNTEAFF.

V is TRBV30 and J is TRBJ2-5; TRBD2 matches at 8 bases. Germline V gene sequence: CDR1 GTSNPN, CDR2 SVGIG (reference sequence). J was trimmed by 0 bases and V by 2 bases; bases with no gene match: 11. The CDR3 length is 17 residues. The CDR3 loop reads CAWSRVLAGIHQETQYF. Here the CDR3 DNA reads TGTGCCTGGAGTAGGGTGCTAGCGGGCATTCACCAAGAGACCCAGTACTTC. Full variable domain (missing parts from reference TRBV30 and TRBJ2-5): SQTIHQWPATLVQPVGSPLSLECTVEGTSNPNLYWYRQAAGRGLQLLFYSVGIGQISSEVPQNLSASRPQDRQFILSSKKLLLSDSGFYLCAWSRVLAGIHQETQYFGPGTRLLVL.

The chain couples TRBV7-2 to TRBJ2-7; D is unclear. In germline, CDR1 is SGHTA, CDR2 FQGNSA. The ends were cut back, 1 base at V and 2 bases at J, with 12 bases in the middle. This CDR3 spans 15 amino acids. CDR3 sequence: CASSLEAAVTYEQYF. CDR3 nucleotide sequence: TGTGCCAGCAGCTTAGAGGCGGCAGTCACCTACGAGCAGTACTTC.

This clonotype was picked up many times. The CDR3 protein is CSARQGTMNTEAFF. The CDR3 region has the DNA TGCAGTGCGAGACAGGGTACCATGAACACTGAAGCTTTCTTT. V is TRBV20-1 and J is TRBJ1-1; the match to TRBD1 covers 7 bases. With V trimmed by 6 bases and J by 0 bases, 7 bases remained unmatched. This CDR3 comprises 14 residues. Germline V gene data show CDR1 as DFQATT and CDR2 as SNEGSKA (reference sequence).

The sample holds many counts of this clonotype. The chain joins TRBV7-9 to TRBJ2-2; D remains unclear. Germline values: CDR1 SEHNR, CDR2 FQNEAQ (reference sequence). Trimming removed 5 bases from V and 0 bases from J, with 7 bases in between. The length of the CDR3 is 14 residues. CDR3 nucleotides: TGTGCCAGCAGCGGGCCTGCGAACACCGGGGAGCTGTTTTTT. Translating gives CASSGPANTGELFF.